Presented here are 23 T cell receptor beta chains from one specimen sequenced in a study of radiotherapy plus CTLA-4 blockade in lung cancer. Generated by immunoSEQ multiplex PCR, the TCRdb table keeps only in-frame clones and is missing some. This sample yields approximately 81,000 clones, of which over 70% are seen a single time; approximately 4% belongs to the top ten. This specimen was peripheral blood, taken from a patient treated with radiotherapy plus ipilimumab. Source of these receptors: a human donor with non-small cell lung cancer who had a partial response to radiotherapy plus ipilimumab. Some clones in this sample may be carry-over from other donors' samples.

The rearrangement links TRBV4-2 to TRBJ1-5, with D possibly TRBD1 on 5 matching bases. V gave up 1 base and J gave up 11 bases, with 21 bases separating them. The V gene's germline CDR1 is LGHNA and CDR2 YNFKEQ. The length of the CDR3 is 16 residues. The CDR3 sequence is CASSQVPGPGGEAQHF. CDR3 nucleotides: TGTGCCAGCAGCCAAGTACCGGGGCCCGGCGGGGAAGCCCAGCATTTT.

The J gene is TRBJ2-7, the V gene TRBV5-1; 9 nucleotides align to TRBD2. The V and J ends lost 4 bases and 5 bases, in that order; junction bases with no gene match: 7. Germline CDR1 SGHRS, CDR2 YFSETQ. This CDR3 has 14 amino acids. CDR3 DNA sequence: TGCGCCAGCAGCACCGGGACTAGCATCCACGAGCAGTACTTC. Its translation is CASSTGTSIHEQYF.

This chain uses TRBV11-2 with TRBJ2-7; TRBD1 matches 9 bases. The trim removed 2 bases at V and 4 bases at J, leaving 6 bases unmatched. Germline CDR1 is SGHAT and CDR2 is FQNNGV. The CDR3 is made up of 15 amino acids. The CDR3 sequence is CASSLSGTGFYEQYF. Here the CDR3 DNA reads TGTGCCAGCAGCTTATCAGGGACAGGGTTTTACGAGCAGTACTTC.

V usage is TRBV5-1 and J usage is TRBJ1-2, with 7 nucleotides matching TRBD1. V shed 7 bases and J 3 bases; nucleotides not matched to a gene: 12. CDR3 size: 15 residues. CDR1 and CDR2 from the germline V gene are SGHRS and YFSETQ. CDR3: CASRQGTGRDYGYTF. The CDR3 nucleotides read TGCGCCAGCCGACAGGGTACGGGCCGGGACTATGGCTACACCTTC. The full variable domain, completed using reference TRBV5-1 and TRBJ1-2, is KAGVTQTPRYLIKTRGQQVTLSCSPISGHRSVSWYQQTPGQGLQFLFEYFSETQRNKGNFPGRFSGRQFSNSRSEMNVSTLELGDSALYLCASRQGTGRDYGYTFGSGTRLTVV.

This clone was recorded only once. The V and J genes are TRBV5-1 and TRBJ1-3; D is undetermined. CDR3 length: 15 amino acids. V lost 4 bases to trimming and J lost 0 bases, with 11 bases between them. Germline assignment: CDR1 SGHRS and CDR2 YFSETQ. The CDR3 coding sequence is TGCGCCAGCAGCGTAGACTCGACCTCTGGAAACACCATATATTTT. Its translation is CASSVDSTSGNTIYF.

The V and J genes are TRBV5-6 and TRBJ1-3, with a possible D match to TRBD1 (6 bases). Germline V lookup: CDR1 SGHDT, CDR2 YYEEEE. Between the trimmed V and J ends, which lost 3 bases and 5 bases, there was a span of 12 bases. There are 14 residues in the CDR3. CDR3 residues: CASSYGGGRNTIYF. The DNA of the CDR3 is TGTGCCAGCAGCTACGGCGGGGGCAGAAACACCATATATTTT.

Regarding this clone: At one end, the junction sequence differs from germline, possibly due to a read error. This chain connects TRBV25-1 to TRBJ2-7; 8 bases agree with TRBD2. CDR1 and CDR2 (germline): MGHDK, SYGVNS. This CDR3 contains 12 residues. CDR3 in amino acids: CASSQAGGTWNF. As DNA, the CDR3 is TGTGCCAGCAGTCAGGCGGGGGGAACTTGGAACTTC.

This clone was recorded once. CDR3 nucleotides: TGTGCCAGCAGTGAGGCCTCACAGGGCCACGAGCAGTACTTC. Protein product: CASSEASQGHEQYF. The V gene is TRBV6-1, the J gene TRBJ2-7, with D maybe TRBD1 (6 bases). Germline V lookup: CDR1 MNHNS, CDR2 SASEGT. CDR3 size: 14 residues. V dropped 3 bases and J dropped 5 bases, with 14 bases sitting between them.

The CDR3 nucleotides read TGTGCCAGCAGCGTAAATACAGTCCAGTCAGATACGCAGTATTTT. It encodes CASSVNTVQSDTQYF. The chain combines TRBV9 with TRBJ2-3; the D is unclear. V was pared by 1 base and J by 4 bases, with 13 bases between. This CDR3 has 15 amino acids. Germline-derived CDR1 and CDR2 are SGDLS and YYNGEE.

The chain uses TRBV6-6 and TRBJ2-4, with 11 bases that match TRBD1. Germline assignment: CDR1 MNHNY and CDR2 SVGAGI (reference sequence). This CDR3 region has 15 residues. Unmatched junction bases numbered 5, after V lost 6 bases and J lost 4 bases. The CDR3 spells CASRPGQGGKNIQYF. As DNA, the CDR3 is TGTGCCAGCAGGCCGGGACAGGGGGGAAAAAACATTCAGTACTTC.

The CDR3 DNA is TGTGCCAGCAGCCAAAGAGGTTACGAGCAGTACTTC. Its protein is CASSQRGYEQYF. The chain joins TRBV14 to TRBJ2-7; D is ambiguous. This CDR3 is built from 12 residues. Between the trimmed V and J ends, which lost 2 bases and 4 bases, there was a span of 6 bases. Germline V gene data show CDR1 as SGHDN and CDR2 as FVKESK.

This clone was found once. The CDR3 coding sequence is TGTGCCAGCAGCTCGTCGACAGATACGCAGTATTTT. It translates to CASSSSTDTQYF. The V gene is TRBV7-2, the J gene TRBJ2-3, with D hard to call. The CDR3 runs 12 residues. V gave up 4 bases and J gave up 3 bases, with 5 bases separating them. The germline V gene has CDR1 SGHTA and CDR2 FQGNSA.

The rearrangement uses TRBV4-1 and TRBJ2-1; TRBD2 matches at 8 bases. The CDR3 spans 15 residues. Germline trimming cut 4 bases from V and 7 bases from J; bases unmatched to any gene: 9. Per the germline V gene, CDR1 is MGHRA and CDR2 is YSYEKL. CDR3 coding DNA: TGCGCCAGCAGCCTTATAGGCGGGGGGCGGAATGAGCAGTTCTTC. Amino acid sequence: CASSLIGGGRNEQFF.

This chain connects TRBV18 to TRBJ2-5; 10 nucleotides match TRBD1. This CDR3 is 15 amino acids long. J gave up 2 bases and V 3 bases, and 3 bases lay outside the gene matches. Germline assignment: CDR1 KGHSH and CDR2 LQKENI. CDR3 protein: CASSPLGQGQETQYF. The CDR3 bases are TGTGCCAGCTCACCCCTGGGACAGGGGCAAGAGACCCAGTACTTC.

This chain connects TRBV6-5 to TRBJ1-2; 8 positions match TRBD1. In germline, CDR1 is MNHEY, CDR2 SVGAGI. The CDR3 length is 15 residues. Trimming removed 5 bases from V and 5 bases from J; junction bases left unmatched: 10. CDR3 sequence: CASSKPRTGLYGYTF. In DNA, the CDR3 is TGTGCCAGCAGTAAACCTCGGACAGGGCTTTATGGCTACACCTTC.

This chain joins TRBV6-4 and TRBJ2-1; 15 positions agree with TRBD2. Germline CDR1 is MRHNA and CDR2 is SNTAGT. With V trimmed by 6 bases and J by 10 bases, 4 bases remained unmatched. This CDR3 has 14 residues. The CDR3, as DNA: TGTGCCAGCAGCCGGACTAGCGGGAGGGGGGAGCAGTTCTTC. Translating gives CASSRTSGRGEQFF.

This sequence joins TRBV19 and TRBJ2-3, with D hard to call. The V and J ends lost 3 bases and 0 bases respectively, with 4 bases between them. This CDR3 has 13 amino acids. Looked up from germline, CDR1 is LNHDA and CDR2 is SQIVND (reference sequence). As DNA, the CDR3 is TGTGCCAGTAGTATGGCTAGCACAGATACGCAGTATTTT. It is translated as CASSMASTDTQYF.

The chain recombines TRBV19 with TRBJ2-1, with a weak D call TRBD2 (5 bases). V lost 1 base, J lost 5 bases, and 12 bases lay in between. Germline lookup yields CDR1 LNHDA and CDR2 SQIVND (reference sequence). This CDR3 region has 15 residues. Here the CDR3 reads CASSIGPAGNNEQFF. CDR3 coding DNA: TGTGCCAGTAGTATAGGGCCCGCGGGCAACAATGAGCAGTTCTTC.

The rearrangement links TRBV23-1 to TRBJ2-5; D call uncertain. TRBV23-1 is annotated as an ORF whose role is uncertain. The CDR3 is 12 amino acids. V lost 3 bases and J 1 base, leaving 3 bases between the germline ends. CDR3 region: CASSQSQETQYF. DNA of the CDR3: TGCGCCAGCAGTCAGAGCCAAGAGACCCAGTACTTC.

The rearrangement uses TRBV5-1 and TRBJ2-7; TRBD2 aligns across 13 bases. V shed 3 bases, J shed 3 bases, and the junction held 12 bases outside the gene matches. Germline V gene data show CDR1 as SGHRS and CDR2 as YFSETQ. CDR3 size: 18 residues. The CDR3, as DNA: TGCGCCAGCAGCTCAACCGGGACTAGCGGGGCGTTCGACTACGAGCAGTACTTC. It encodes CASSSTGTSGAFDYEQYF.

The CDR3 is CASGGTGGFYEQYF. The CDR3 bases are TGTGCCAGTGGAGGAACAGGGGGCTTCTACGAGCAGTACTTC. The gene calls are TRBV19 and TRBJ2-7, with 9 bases aligning to TRBD1. Germline V gives CDR1 LNHDA, CDR2 SQIVND (reference sequence). The V segment lost 8 bases and the J segment 3 bases; nucleotides outside the gene matches: 8. There are 14 residues in the CDR3.

The chain has TRBV18 and TRBJ2-7; 9 nucleotides agree with TRBD1. With V trimmed by 6 bases and J by 4 bases, 7 bases remained unmatched. The CDR3 is 14 amino acids. CDR1 is KGHSH, CDR2 LQKENI, per germline. The CDR3 DNA reads TGTGCCAGCTCGGCGGACAGGGGAAGGTACGAGCAGTACTTC. Encoded protein: CASSADRGRYEQYF.

The chain couples TRBV9 to TRBJ2-3, with D possibly being TRBD2 (6 bases). Deletions cut 3 bases from V and 0 bases from J, with 14 bases between. The germline V gene has CDR1 SGDLS and CDR2 YYNGEE. This CDR3 comprises 16 residues. In DNA, the CDR3 is TGTGCCAGCAGCGCCGAGGTAGCGGCTAGCACAGATACGCAGTATTTT. This sequence encodes CASSAEVAASTDTQYF.